This TCR beta chain was identified in a study of T cells in Graves' hyperthyroidism and ophthalmopathy. For the study at large: Blood was drawn when the patient was first diagnosed and still untreated.

Amplified TCR beta CDR3 regions derived from RNA transcripts. An initial round of RT-PCR targeting the TCR CDR3 relied on the HTBI primer set. A single record per CDR3 protein comes from TCRdb applying MiXCR to the multiplex PCR reads. Seen here are 350,000 or so distinct CDR3 sequences, over 15% observed once, and the top ten hold approximately 49%. Stable Graves' hyperthyroidism meant no ophthalmopathy progression within 18 months. Reasons for excluding patients were uncontrolled infection, other autoimmune disease, pregnancy or lactation. Clinical symptoms, serum thyroxine and TRAb, thyroid ultrasound and orbital computed tomography together formed the diagnostic basis. This clonotype was counted at least ten times. Input material: blood. The sequence came from a woman in her forties or fifties with Graves' hyperthyroidism.

The CDR3 bases are TGTGCCAGCAGTTCCCAAACTAAGACAGATTCACCCCTCCACTTT. It codes for CASSSQTKTDSPLHF. This sequence joins TRBV12-3 or TRBV12-4 and TRBJ1-6, with D possibly matching TRBD1 (5 bases). Between the trimmed V and J ends, which lost 4 bases and 8 bases, there was a span of 15 bases. This CDR3 contains 15 residues.